A single sample gave rise to the 9 T cell receptor beta chains below, sequenced in a study of OX40 agonist ivuxolimab in advanced cancers. The assay was immunoSEQ multiplex PCR, and TCRdb's table has in-frame clones only and misses some. Of over 100,000 clones in the sample, about nine tenths were seen once. The sample consisted of CD4+ or CD8+ T cells sorted from blood, taken in a trial of the OX40 agonist ivuxolimab. These receptors were collected from an adult with an advanced solid tumor such as melanoma, head and neck, liver or kidney cancer.

CDR3 sequence: CASLGTGFEKLFF. CDR3 coding DNA: TGTGCCAGCCTAGGGACGGGGTTTGAAAAACTGTTTTTT. The gene calls are TRBV28 and TRBJ1-4, with D tentatively TRBD1 (5 bases). V lost 8 bases to trimming and J lost 7 bases, with 14 bases between them. Germline-derived CDR1 and CDR2 are MDHEN and SYDVKM. CDR3 length: 13 amino acids.

The chain has TRBV6-5 and TRBJ1-1; a possible D gene is TRBD1 (6 bases). The CDR3 contains 16 residues. The germline V and J ends were trimmed by 2 bases and 2 bases, with 15 bases remaining between them. CDR1 and CDR2 from the germline V gene are MNHEY and SVGAGI. CDR3 loop: CASSYETPGTNTEAFF. The CDR3 nucleotides are TGTGCCAGCAGTTACGAGACTCCCGGGACAAACACTGAAGCTTTCTTT.

J is TRBJ2-1 and V is TRBV9; 10 bases are a match to TRBD1. The length of the CDR3 is 16 residues. Germline V CDR1 and CDR2: SGDLS, YYNGEE. J lost 4 bases, V lost 4 bases, and 8 bases had no gene match. CDR3 protein: CASSTNRDRGYNEQFF. The CDR3 nucleotides are TGTGCCAGCAGCACAAACCGGGACAGGGGTTACAATGAGCAGTTCTTC. Full variable domain (rest looked up from reference TRBV9 and TRBJ2-1): DSGVTQTPKHLITATGQRVTLRCSPRSGDLSVYWYQQSLDQGLQFLIQYYNGEERAKGNILERFSAQQFPDLHSELNLSSLELGDSALYFCASSTNRDRGYNEQFFGPGTRLTVL.

This chain uses TRBV6-1 with TRBJ1-2; no clear D. V was shortened by 4 bases and J by 0 bases, with 21 bases between the two germline ends. The CDR3 runs 18 residues. The germline V gene has CDR1 MNHNS and CDR2 SASEGT. The CDR3 loop is CASSGRGDRKEANYGYTF. CDR3 nucleotides: TGTGCCAGCAGTGGCAGAGGAGACCGAAAAGAGGCTAACTATGGCTACACCTTC.

J is TRBJ2-1 and V is TRBV11-2; 12 bases map to TRBD1. CDR1 and CDR2 from the germline V gene are SGHAT and FQNNGV. V was pared by 7 bases and J by 10 bases, with 11 bases of the junction left unmatched. The CDR3 totals 15 residues. The CDR3 nucleotides read TGTGCCAGCACCACGTCGGGACAGGGGGCCGAAGAGCAGTTCTTC. Amino acids: CASTTSGQGAEEQFF.

This clone was recorded a few times. The rearrangement uses TRBV2 and TRBJ1-2; D remains ambiguous. CDR1 SNHLY and CDR2 FYNNEI come from the germline V gene. CDR3 length: 12 residues. V lost 6 bases, J lost 4 bases, and 9 bases lay in between. CDR3 DNA sequence: TGTGCCAGCAGGGGAAGTATCTATGGCTACACCTTC. It encodes CASRGSIYGYTF.

V and J are TRBV4-3 and TRBJ2-7; TRBD2 aligns across 7 bases. J was trimmed by 1 base and V by 1 base; bases with no gene match: 4. From germline, CDR1 is LGHNA and CDR2 YSLEER. The CDR3 totals 15 residues. DNA for the CDR3: TGCGCCAGCAGCCAAGGACCTAGCGGATCCTACGAGCAGTACTTC. Its translation is CASSQGPSGSYEQYF.

This clone was seen once. The J gene is TRBJ2-7, the V gene TRBV27; possible D gene TRBD2, 6 bases. This CDR3 comprises 15 residues. Per the germline V gene, CDR1 is MNHEY and CDR2 is SMNVEV (reference sequence). The germline V and J ends were trimmed by 2 bases and 3 bases, with 14 bases remaining between them. The CDR3 region has the DNA TGTGCCAGCAGTTTAAAAGCGGGTCACTTCTACGAGCAGTACTTC. Its translation: CASSLKAGHFYEQYF.

CDR3 protein: CASSTGTSGMREQYF. The CDR3 DNA follows: TGTGCCAGCAGTACCGGGACTAGCGGGATGCGAGAGCAGTACTTC. V and J are TRBV28 and TRBJ2-7, with TRBD2 identical over 13 bases. Losses at the gene ends were 5 bases for V and 7 bases for J; bases not matched to a gene: 8. Germline V CDR1 and CDR2: MDHEN, SYDVKM. There are 15 residues in the CDR3.